This T cell receptor beta chain was identified during a study of T cell changes during pregnancy in multiple sclerosis. The CDR3 length is 19 residues. Trimming took 1 base from V and 3 from J; bases not matched to a gene: 13. CDR1 SGHAT and CDR2 FQNNGV come from the germline V gene. This clone was found a few times. This specimen includes other DNA sequences encoding the same CDR3. TCRdb keeps only in-frame clones here, not all; method: immunoSEQ multiplex PCR. The sample has approximately 30,000 clones; around 90% are singletons. This chain connects TRBV11-2 to TRBJ2-7; TRBD2 matches at 12 bases. This specimen consisted of CD4+ T cells from peripheral blood mononuclear cells, obtained in the first trimester of pregnancy. This sequence originates from a female donor in good health, enrolled as a control in a pregnancy study. The CDR3 spells CASSLGFTSSGRANYEQYF. Here the CDR3 DNA reads TGTGCCAGCAGCTTAGGTTTTACGTCTAGCGGGAGGGCCAACTACGAGCAGTACTTC.